This TCR beta chain derives from a study of CD8 T cells in ankylosing spondylitis (dated by TCRdb to 2016 to 2017). Study-level background: T cell receptor beta repertoires were profiled in healthy donors and ankylosing spondylitis patients so that disease-linked TCR variants could be found. The full study cohort was made up of roughly 25 ankylosing spondylitis patients and 108 healthy donors. Peripheral blood samples were taken, and synovial fluid was additionally collected from ankylosing spondylitis patients. Overall study outcomes, separate from this receptor: The disease-linked clones were reported to be significantly enriched in matched synovial fluid samples from ankylosing spondylitis patients. The disease-linked clones showed a CD8+ phenotype and occurred at relatively low frequencies in peripheral blood. Some TCR beta motif variants had previously been reported in synovial fluid and blood of reactive arthritis patients, which suggested common disease-initiation mechanisms. Blood from ankylosing spondylitis patients appeared to be characterized by a TCR beta motif made up of under ten highly homologous amino acid variants.

The CDR3 numbers 15 residues from cysteine through phenylalanine. This entry keeps only the CDR3 DNA: 45 bases, framed from base 1. CDR1 and CDR2, looked up from the germline V gene (reference sequence), are LNHNV and YYDKDF. A distance of 13 bases separates the germline ends of V and J, which lose 1 base and 4 bases respectively. Sequencing was performed on an Illumina HiSeq 2500. TCR beta libraries were prepared by quantitative 5'-RACE with molecular barcodes. The paper's processing steps were these. A new computational method, built on a probabilistic model of VDJ rearrangement, was used to identify disease-linked TCR variants. The public sequencing data were trimmed at Q25 with fastp and processed into clonotypes with MiXCR by TCRdb, which kept only in-frame beta chains. Identical CDR3 proteins give one entry, which carries the most common genes and DNA. TCRdb's processing, not the study's, gives the V and J calls here. Within this sample are 450,000 to 550,000 distinct CDR3 sequences, with 5.3% of them counted one time only. The biggest ten clones account for roughly 3.5% of the sample.

This clonotype was detected many times. Its antigen has not been determined. No per-base quality is available; no much larger clone lies one base away. In this chain, TRBV15 is recombined with TRBJ1-2, with a weak D call of TRBD1 (6 bases match). This receptor was obtained from a male donor with ankylosing spondylitis. The sequencing sample was made of blood, either unsorted or a sorted T cell fraction (not recorded which). The nucleotide sequence is given as TGTGCCACCAGCAGAGCAGGGGAGGGTCTCTATGGCTACACCTTC. Protein translation: CATSRAGEGLYGYTF. Reference TRBV15 and TRBJ1-2 genes cover what lies past the CDR3, so the full variable domain is DAMVIQNPRYQVTQFGKPVTLSCSQTLNHNVMYWYQQKSSQAPKLLFHYYDKDFNNEADTPDNFQSRRPNTSFCFLDIRSPGLGDTAMYLCATSRAGEGLYGYTFGSGTRLTVV.